The 17 T cell receptor delta chains below come from one sample, sequenced in a study of gamma-delta T cells after stem cell transplantation. TCRdb re-called clones from the RT-PCR reads via CATT. The data hold 600 to 700 delta-chain clones, with roughly 59% observed a single time. The material sequenced was gamma-delta T cells. The receptors come from a human donor. It is not recorded whose cells these are; they may come from a transplant donor.

This clone was found a few times. The V and J genes are TRDV2 and TRDJ1; unclear D gene. This CDR3 has 16 amino acids. Trimming stripped 3 bases from V and 0 bases from J, with 16 bases between. The germline V gene has CDR1 GEAIGNYY and CDR2 EKD. CDR3 loop: CACDSQYCSYTDKLIF. The CDR3 region has the DNA TGTGCCTGTGACTCCCAGTACTGCTCGTACACCGATAAACTCATCTTT.

This clone was counted a few times. The rearrangement joins TRDV1 to TRDJ2, with 7 nucleotides matching TRDD3. V lost 1 base, J lost 1 base, and 12 bases stayed unmatched. The CDR3 loop spans 19 amino acids. Germline loops: CDR1 TSWWSYY, CDR2 QGS. The CDR3 DNA reads as TGTGCTCTTGGGGAACGGATGGGGGGGGATCCTTTTTTGACAGCACAACTCTTCTTT. It encodes CALGERMGGDPFLTAQLFF.

This clone came up a few times. The chain carries TRDV2 and TRDJ3, with a possible D match to TRDD3 (6 bases). V was trimmed by 3 bases and J by 0 bases, leaving 8 bases between them. This CDR3 spans 16 amino acids. Germline values: CDR1 GEAIGNYY, CDR2 EKD. CDR3 sequence: CACDWGPSWDTRQMFF. The CDR3 nucleotides read TGTGCCTGTGACTGGGGGCCCTCCTGGGACACCCGACAGATGTTTTTC.

This clone came up a few times. V and J are TRDV2 and TRDJ3; 7 nucleotides match TRDD3. V lost 1 base, J lost 0 bases, and 5 bases stayed unmatched. Germline V CDR1 and CDR2: GEAIGNYY, EKD. CDR3 size: 18 residues. In nucleotides, the CDR3 is TGTGCCTGTGACACGAGCGGGGATAGCTCCTGGGACACCCGACAGATGTTTTTC. This codes for CACDTSGDSSWDTRQMFF.

The chain joins TRDV2 to TRDJ3, with 9 bases identical to TRDD3. Germline-derived CDR1 and CDR2 are GEAIGNYY and EKD. The V gene end was trimmed by 0 bases and the J gene end by 2 bases; junction bases not matched to a gene: 10. This CDR3 comprises 20 residues. The CDR3, as DNA: TGTGCCTGTGACACCGCCTGGGGGATCAGGGGAACCTGGGACACCCGACAGATGTTTTTC. Encoded protein: CACDTAWGIRGTWDTRQMFF.

A note on this clone: A junction end diverges from the germline sequence, so it may reflect a read error. The sample holds other DNA sequences that translate to the same CDR3. The CDR3: CACETMGATRYTDKLIF. In DNA, the CDR3 is TGTGCCTGTGAAACAATGGGGGCTACCCGGTACACAGATAAACTCATCTTT. This chain links TRDV2 with TRDJ1; TRDD3 might be the D (6 bases). This CDR3 comprises 17 residues. The V gene's germline CDR1 is GEAIGNYY and CDR2 EKD.

A word on this clone: This probably arose from a read error, given a far larger clone one base away. At the DNA level, this CDR3 is encoded by other sequences in the same sample as well. V usage is TRDV1 and J usage is TRDJ1; the match to TRDD3 covers 9 bases. Germline assignment: CDR1 TSWWSYY and CDR2 QGS. The CDR3 length is 24 residues. In DNA form, the CDR3 reads TGTGCCCTTGGGGCCCCACCTAGTTCTATTTTACTGGGGGACACCAGGCTCGGGACCGATAAACTCATCTTT. Residues: CALGAPPSSILLGDTRLGTDKLIF.

To note about this clone: A far larger clone is off by one base, so a read error is likely. At the DNA level, this CDR3 is encoded by other sequences in the same sample as well. The chain uses TRDV2 and TRDJ1; D may match TRDD2 or TRDD3 (7 bases each). The V end lost 3 bases, the J end lost 3 bases, and 28 bases lay between the germline ends. The CDR3 has 19 residues. Germline CDR1 reads GEAIGNYY; CDR2 reads EKD. Here the CDR3 reads CACDGVPTSGGSPADKLIF. The CDR3 DNA reads TGTGCCTGTGACGGGGTTCCTACGTCCGGGGGATCTCCGGCCGATAAACTCATCTTT.

The chain employs TRDV2 and TRDJ1; D is unclear. The V gene lost 0 bases and the J gene lost 8 bases, with 6 bases spanning the gap. CDR1 and CDR2 from the germline V gene are GEAIGNYY and EKD. The CDR3 length is 11 residues. CDR3 sequence: CACDTAGKLIF. The CDR3 nucleotides read TGTGCCTGTGACACCGCCGGGAAACTCATCTTT.

The V and J genes are TRDV1 and TRDJ2; 9 nucleotides agree with TRDD3. With V trimmed by 3 bases and J by 2 bases, 13 bases remained unmatched. This CDR3 comprises 19 residues. The V gene's germline CDR1 is TSWWSYY and CDR2 QGS. The CDR3 here is CALGETRTGGTRLTAQLFF. CDR3 bases: TGTGCTCTTGGGGAGACGCGAACTGGGGGAACCCGCTTGACAGCACAACTCTTCTTT.

With regard to this clone: This likely reflects a read error, since a far larger clone is one base away. V and J are TRDV1 and TRDJ1; D possibly uses TRDD2 or TRDD3 (6 bases each). The CDR3 sequence is 25 residues long. CDR1 is TSWWSYY and CDR2 is QGS in the germline V gene. Trimming stripped 5 bases from V and 3 bases from J, with 46 bases between. CDR3 in amino acids: CALGPPPSPFVLGSPLHLPPDKLIF. CDR3 sequence (DNA): TGTGCTCTTGGGCCTCCCCCTTCCCCCTTCGTACTGGGTTCCCCATTACACCTACCACCCGATAAACTCATCTTT.

Worth noting for this clone: A much bigger clone sits one base away, suggesting this may be a read error. This chain joins TRDV2 and TRDJ1; D gene unclear. The CDR3 has 15 amino acids. Per the germline V gene, CDR1 is GEAIGNYY and CDR2 is EKD. V lost 5 bases to trimming and J lost 0 bases, with 15 bases between them. DNA for the CDR3: TGTGCCTGTGGCACGGTCGGGTTAGACACCGATAAACTCATCTTT. Translation: CACGTVGLDTDKLIF.

A word on this clone: A read error likely explains this, since a far larger clone differs by one base. The V call is TRDV2, the J call TRDJ3; possible D gene TRDD3, 6 bases. The CDR3 totals 18 residues. V shed 0 bases and J shed 0 bases, with 11 bases lying between them. Germline V gene data show CDR1 as GEAIGNYY and CDR2 as EKD. Here the CDR3 DNA reads TGTGCCTGTGACACCGGAGGGATAAGCTCCTGGGACACCCGACAGATGTTTTTC. This gives the protein CACDTGGISSWDTRQMFF.

In regard to this clone: A single base is all that separates this from a far larger clone, so a read error is likely. The V and J genes are TRDV2 and TRDJ3; a weak D match, TRDD3 (5 bases). Germline V gene sequence: CDR1 GEAIGNYY, CDR2 EKD. This CDR3 comprises 18 residues. This CDR3 reads CACDTGGTSSWDARQMFF. CDR3 coding DNA: TGTGCCTGTGACACCGGAGGGACAAGCTCCTGGGACGCCCGACAGATGTTTTTC.

The chain combines TRDV2 with TRDJ3, with 12 bases matching TRDD3. The CDR3 consists of 25 residues. Trimming at V came to 3 bases and at J to 0 bases, leaving 23 bases not matched to a gene. CDR1 is GEAIGNYY, CDR2 EKD, per germline. The CDR3 DNA is TGTGCCTGTGACGGACACTACCGCGGGAAGGCTGGGGGATACGCGAGCTCCTGGGACACCCGACAGATGTTTTTC. This codes for CACDGHYRGKAGGYASSWDTRQMFF.

V usage is TRDV2 and J usage is TRDJ2, with 7 bases that match TRDD3. The V segment lost 3 bases and the J segment 4 bases; nucleotides outside the gene matches: 1. The germline CDR1 and CDR2 sequences are GEAIGNYY and EKD. The CDR3 is 13 residues long. CDR3 sequence reads: CACDYWGTAQLFF. The CDR3, as DNA: TGTGCCTGTGACTACTGGGGGACAGCACAACTCTTCTTT.

As for this clone: Given a much more abundant clone one base away, this may be a read error. This chain connects TRDV1 to TRDJ1; 12 bases agree with TRDD3. The CDR3 totals 25 residues. Germline CDR1 is TSWWSYY and CDR2 is QGS. V gave up 5 bases and J gave up 3 bases; unmatched junction bases: 34. CDR3 in amino acids: CALGFPPSRPPSYWGIQMGADKLIF. The CDR3 nucleotides read TGTGCTCTTGGGTTCCCGCCTTCCCGACCGCCCTCGTACTGGGGGATACAAATGGGGGCCGATAAACTCATCTTT.